This TCR beta chain was sequenced for a study of blood T cell repertoires in COVID-19. Study overall: Spain, Italy and the United States supplied samples that represented acute and convalescent COVID-19. PBMCs, B-cell-depleted T cells, or T cells were the source of the cDNA or gDNA that made up the material.

Authors' processing steps: Reference gene primer amplification in the assay estimated nucleated cell counts. Sequenced by immunoSEQ multiplex PCR; TCRdb stores in-frame clones only, minus some. The V and J calls and the clone size are those of that table, but D and trimming were determined from the DNA. The table includes 250,000 to 400,000 clones, about 91% detected once. The specimen sequenced was peripheral blood. This clonotype originated in a woman aged 30 to 39 with COVID-19, enrolled during active disease.

The DNA of the CDR3 is TGTGCCACAGGGGGCAGGGGTATCTATGGCTACACCTTC. Translated: CATGGRGIYGYTF. The chain uses TRBV2 and TRBJ1-2; TRBD1 aligns across 8 bases. The V and J ends lost 10 bases and 4 bases, in that order; junction bases with no gene match: 8. Germline-derived CDR1 and CDR2 are SNHLY and FYNNEI. The CDR3 contains 13 residues. Together with reference TRBV2 and TRBJ1-2, the CDR3 gives the full variable domain: EPEVTQTPSHQVTQMGQEVILRCVPISNHLYFYWYRQILGQKVEFLVSFYNNEISEKSEIFDDQFSVERPDGSNFTLKIRSTKLEDSAMYFCATGGRGIYGYTFGSGTRLTVV.